This T cell receptor beta chain comes out of a study of glioma-infiltrating T cells. Amplification of TCR alpha and beta CDR3 regions from RNA used iRepertoire nested multiplex PCR. Input was roughly 95-450 ng of tissue mRNA or PBMC total RNA. TCRdb reanalysed the multiplex PCR reads using MiXCR and keeps one entry per CDR3 protein. Of about 93,000 distinct CDR3 sequences listed, about 37% are singletons. At least ten counts were recorded for this clonotype. The clonotype comes from a human donor with low-grade glioma or glioblastoma, undergoing nonglioma brain surgery, or in good health (not recorded which). Sequenced material: glioma tissue, nonneoplastic brain tissue, or PBMCs (not recorded which).

The CDR3 DNA is TGTGCCAGCAGTGAGCTGGGACTGGTCACAGATACGCAGTATTTT. Translating it yields CASSELGLVTDTQYF. The genes are TRBV2 and TRBJ2-3, with a tentative D call TRBD2 (6 bases). CDR3 size: 15 residues. Trimming took off 3 bases at V and 2 bases at J, with 12 bases between the two ends. Germline V gene data show CDR1 as SNHLY and CDR2 as FYNNEI.